Listed below are T cell receptor beta chains from one sample, sequenced in a study of T cell changes during pregnancy in multiple sclerosis. The assay was immunoSEQ multiplex PCR, and TCRdb's table has in-frame clones only and misses some. Of fewer than 150,000 clones in the sample, 90% to 96% were seen once. The material sequenced was peripheral blood, taken after pregnancy. The receptors here all came from a female donor with multiple sclerosis, enrolled in a pregnancy study. CDR3s include the opening cysteine and the closing phenylalanine or tryptophan. The D gene is left open where the match is weak. Rows give clone size only sometimes, using once, few, many, or a class for an expanded clone.

J: TRBJ2-7
size: .
V: TRBV5-5
D: .
DNA: TGTGCCAGCAGCTTAAGCGACAGTCCCTACGAGCAGTACTTC
CDR3: CASSLSDSPYEQYF

J: TRBJ2-7
size: .
V: TRBV19
D: .
DNA: TGTGCCAGTAGGGATCTCGGTGGGAGCTCCTACGAGCAGTACTTC
CDR3: CASRDLGGSSYEQYF

J: TRBJ1-4
size: .
V: TRBV15
D: .
DNA: TGTGCCACCAGCAGAGAAATGTTATCACAGATCAATGAAAAACTGTTTTTT
CDR3: CATSREMLSQINEKLFF

J: TRBJ2-3
size: .
V: TRBV5-1
D: .
DNA: TGCGCCAGCAGCCCAGGACAGCCTAGCACAGATACGCAGTATTTT
CDR3: CASSPGQPSTDTQYF

J: TRBJ1-2
size: .
V: TRBV9
D: TRBD1
DNA: TGTGCCAGCAGCGTAGGTGGGACAGGGGGCAATGGCTACACCTTC
CDR3: CASSVGGTGGNGYTF

J: TRBJ1-3
size: .
V: TRBV29-1
D: .
DNA: TGCAGCGTTGAATTAATGTACTCTGGAAACACCATATATTTT
CDR3: CSVELMYSGNTIYF

J: TRBJ2-7
size: .
V: TRBV5-1
D: TRBD1
DNA: TGCGCCAGCAGCTTGGTAACAGGGGACTACGAGCAGTACTTC
CDR3: CASSLVTGDYEQYF

J: TRBJ2-2
size: .
V: TRBV11-1
D: TRBD1
DNA: TGTGCCAGCAGCTTAGCGGGACAGGTTTCCACCGGGGAGCTGTTTTTT
CDR3: CASSLAGQVSTGELFF

J: TRBJ2-5
size: once
V: TRBV15
D: .
DNA: TGTGCCACCAGCAGAGTCGAAGAGACCCAGTACTTC
CDR3: CATSRVEETQYF

J: TRBJ2-3
size: .
V: TRBV6-6
D: .
DNA: TGTGCCACCCGGGTTGGAACAGATACGCAGTATTTT
CDR3: CATRVGTDTQYF

J: TRBJ1-1
size: few
V: TRBV28
D: .
DNA: TGTGCCAGCAGTTTGTTAGGGGGCACTGAAGCTTTCTTT
CDR3: CASSLLGGTEAFF

J: TRBJ2-1
size: .
V: TRBV6-5
D: .
DNA: TGTGCCAGCAGTTACCTGGGACACCCCAATGAGCAGTTCTTC
CDR3: CASSYLGHPNEQFF

J: TRBJ1-4
size: .
V: TRBV5-1
D: .
DNA: TGCGCCAGCAGCTTGGTGGGAGCAACTAATGAAAAACTGTTTTTT
CDR3: CASSLVGATNEKLFF

J: TRBJ2-1
size: .
V: TRBV5-4
D: TRBD2
DNA: TGTGCCAGCAGACTAGCGGGAGGGGGTCGGGAGCAGTTCTTC
CDR3: CASRLAGGGREQFF

J: TRBJ2-2
size: once
V: TRBV5-1
D: .
DNA: TGCGCCAGCAGCTTGTTGAGCCCCCGTACCGGGGAGCTGTTTTTT
CDR3: CASSLLSPRTGELFF

J: TRBJ2-1
size: .
V: TRBV9
D: TRBD2
DNA: TGTGCCAGCAGCCTCGGGGGACTAGCCCACAATGAGCAGTTCTTC
CDR3: CASSLGGLAHNEQFF

J: TRBJ1-1
size: .
V: TRBV20-1
D: TRBD1
DNA: TGCAAGGCAACTAGGGGGCCTGAAGCTTTCTTT
CDR3: CKATRGPEAFF

J: TRBJ2-5
size: .
V: TRBV7-2
D: .
DNA: TGTGCCACCTCCCCTAGTAGCCGAGAGACCCAGTACTTC
CDR3: CATSPSSRETQYF

J: TRBJ2-5
size: .
V: TRBV5-6
D: .
DNA: TGTGCCAGCAGCTGGAGGGGTGAAGAGACCCAGTACTTC
CDR3: CASSWRGEETQYF

J: TRBJ2-7
size: .
V: TRBV30
D: .
DNA: TGTGCCTGTGCCCAGGGGACCTACGAGCAGTACTTC
CDR3: CACAQGTYEQYF

J: TRBJ2-1
size: .
V: TRBV29-1
D: TRBD2
DNA: TGCAGCGTCCTAGGTCCGGGACTAGCCAAAAATGAGCAGTTCTTC
CDR3: CSVLGPGLAKNEQFF

J: TRBJ2-7
size: once
V: TRBV19
D: .
DNA: TGTGCCAGTAGTTTCCTCCCCTCACCGGGCGAGCAGTACTTC
CDR3: CASSFLPSPGEQYF

J: TRBJ2-3
size: .
V: TRBV28
D: TRBD2
DNA: TGTGCCACGGGACTAGCGGGAAGTGCAGATACGCAGTATTTT
CDR3: CATGLAGSADTQYF

J: TRBJ1-1
size: once
V: TRBV6-5
D: TRBD1
DNA: TGTGCCAGCAGTTACCCAGGGGGCCCCAACACTGAAGCTTTCTTT
CDR3: CASSYPGGPNTEAFF

J: TRBJ2-7
size: many
V: TRBV4-2
D: TRBD1
DNA: TGTGCCAGCAGCCGAGGACCGGGACAGGGTTCCTACGAGCAGTACTTC
CDR3: CASSRGPGQGSYEQYF

J: TRBJ2-7
size: .
V: TRBV5-1
D: .
DNA: TGCGCCAGCAGCTTGGAAACTAGCCTAGGGGAGCAGTACTTC
CDR3: CASSLETSLGEQYF

J: TRBJ1-2
size: .
V: TRBV7-9
D: .
DNA: TGTGCCAGCAGCTTACAGGGTGGATTCCTTGGCTACACCTTC
CDR3: CASSLQGGFLGYTF

J: TRBJ2-1
size: .
V: TRBV4-2
D: TRBD2
DNA: TGTGCCAGCAGCCAGGATTCTTTAGCGGGAGGATGGAAAAATGAGCAGTTCTTC
CDR3: CASSQDSLAGGWKNEQFF

J: TRBJ2-2
size: .
V: TRBV19
D: TRBD2
DNA: TGTGCCAGTAGTATTCCCGGGAGGGATACCACCGGGGAGCTGTTTTTT
CDR3: CASSIPGRDTTGELFF

J: TRBJ2-1
size: .
V: TRBV27
D: TRBD2
DNA: TGTGCCAGCAGTTTTTTGCCGGACTTAGCGGGAGGGCCGGTCGATGAGCAGTTCTTC
CDR3: CASSFLPDLAGGPVDEQFF

J: TRBJ2-4
size: .
V: TRBV7-2
D: TRBD2
DNA: TGTGCCAGCAGCTTAAGCCCTAGCGGGAGCGGGGACATTCAGTACTTC
CDR3: CASSLSPSGSGDIQYF

J: TRBJ2-5
size: .
V: TRBV6-5
D: TRBD1
DNA: TGTGCCAGCAGTTCGACCGGGACAGGGTTTGGAGAGACCCAGTACTTC
CDR3: CASSSTGTGFGETQYF

J: TRBJ1-5
size: .
V: TRBV28
D: TRBD1
DNA: TGTGCCAGCAGTTTCCAAGGGGGCGCGAGCAATCAGCCCCAGCATTTT
CDR3: CASSFQGGASNQPQHF